This T cell receptor beta chain was sequenced for a study of beta chain features in type 1 diabetes (dated by TCRdb to 2017 to 2018). Background on the whole study: Mean age, gender distribution, total cell number and subset yield were not different between patients and healthy donors. Across all samples, some 100,000,000 sorted cells were examined, and cell number per subset correlated strongly with RNA yield. In the study, TCRB repertoires of sorted circulating CD4+ T cell subsets from recently diagnosed type 1 diabetes patients were compared with those of matched healthy donors. Regulatory and stem cell-like memory subsets were isolated from only 8 patients and roughly eight healthy donors, whereas naive and central memory subsets came from all 30 or so donors.

The investigation overall reported the following: PCR may preferentially amplify shorter templates, but because patient and control samples were amplified and corrected together, any resulting skew would affect both groups equally. Because cDNA was sequenced instead of genomic DNA, activated cells with high expression could be over-represented, although the groups did not differ in activation or CD3 levels. Because small numbers of individuals were included in the HLA sub-analyses, any influence of HLA type on TCRB rearrangement was left unresolved. Naive, central memory and regulatory TCRB repertoires appeared more similar among patients than among healthy donors. In all four CD4+ subsets, TCRB CDR3 length was moderately but significantly shorter in type 1 diabetes patients. Fewer insertions and more nucleotide deletions at VDJ recombination sites were observed in patients with type 1 diabetes, implying thymic rearrangement abnormalities.

This clone was seen only a few times. No antigen is known for it. One base away there is no much larger clone; base qualities are not given. The entire isolated RNA was reverse transcribed using the High Capacity cDNA Reverse Transcription Kit, and thus expressed TCRB transcripts were sequenced. Stem cell-like memory T cell samples underwent survey-depth immunoSEQ sequencing, averaging roughly 1 million total reads per sample. Sorted cells were lysed in RLT buffer and RNA was extracted with DNase-treated RNeasy Micro or Mini kits, depending on cell number. To prevent cross-contamination, each cell subset was processed individually, whereas patient and healthy donor samples were processed jointly. TCRB sequences were amplified from cDNA with the immunoSEQ multiplex PCR, producing 87-bp fragments spanning the CDR3 region. Sequencing of the amplicons was performed on the Illumina HiSeq platform. In the authors' own workflow: Synthetic template baselines were used to correct PCR bias computationally, reads within Hamming distance 2 were collapsed, and singletons that could not be merged were discarded. Reads were aligned to IMGT to assign V, D and J genes, CDR3 length, and insertions or deletions at six rearrangement sites. Clonotype counts were normalized to sorted cell number within each subset before computing true diversity and Gini coefficients with the tcR R package. Repertoire sharing was quantified using the overlap coefficient calculated on TCRB nucleotide sequences. TCRdb limited this immuneACCESS table to in-frame rearrangements with V and J called. A share of clones is missing; checked studies link under half to unresolved V genes, and the rest is unexplained. That table furnishes V, J and clone size, whereas the DNA furnished D and trimming. For this sample the table gives about 110,000 clones, of which approximately 37% were detected only once. Jointly, the top ten make up about 0.07% of the sample.

In the germline V gene, CDR1 corresponds to SNHLY and CDR2 to FYNNEI. Trimming accounts for 2 bases at V and 7 bases at J, while the number of junction bases matched to no gene is 13. Including the terminal cysteine and phenylalanine, the CDR3 comprises 16 residues. Only CDR3 DNA is held: 48 bases, read in frame from base 1. Each donor gave one peripheral blood draw, averaging approximately 120 mL, which was collected into heparinised tubes. Naive, central memory, regulatory and stem cell-like memory CD4+ T cells were sorted on a BD FACSAria II using a panel including CD45RO, CCR7, CD25, CD127, CD95 and CD27. A purity above 98% was achieved for all sorted populations. Right away, PBMCs were isolated by Lymphoprep density gradient centrifugation and were stained directly, with no culture step. So that batch effects would be minimized, each experiment stained and sorted samples in pairs, pairing one healthy donor with one patient.

This TCR was sampled from a woman between 18 and 29 years old in good health. The sequence joins TRBV2 to TRBJ1-2; the central 7 bases match TRBD1. The sequenced sample was stem cell memory CD4+ T cells from blood. This specimen's cell subset or site label, per the study, means: stem cell-like memory CD4+ T cells. For the CDR3, the sequence is CASSETSRGTVSGYTF. The nucleotide sequence is TGTGCCAGCAGTGAAACTAGCCGTGGGACAGTCAGTGGCTACACCTTC.